Each of the 15 T cell receptor beta chains below was sequenced from the same sample in a study of TIL therapy for anti-PD-1-resistant metastatic lung cancer. Sequencing used immunoSEQ v3. Generated by immunoSEQ multiplex PCR, the TCRdb table keeps only in-frame clones and is missing some. This table has tens of thousands of clones, 80% to 90% appearing once. Time point given: pre-treatment sample, taken before nivolumab and TIL therapy. The source material was blood, sampled at baseline. These receptors all stem from a person aged 25 to 80 with non-small cell lung cancer.

V is TRBV24-1 and J is TRBJ1-2, with 9 nucleotides matching TRBD1. Trimming removed 5 bases from V and 4 bases from J; junction bases left unmatched: 4. CDR1 KGHDR and CDR2 SFDVKD come from the germline V gene. This CDR3 has 14 residues. The CDR3 loop reads CATSGGQGTYGYTF. CDR3 nucleotides: TGTGCCACCAGTGGGGGACAGGGCACCTATGGCTACACCTTC.

This clone was picked up a small number of times. The chain employs TRBV6-6 and TRBJ1-2; TRBD1 agrees at 8 bases. The CDR3 sequence is 14 residues long. The V segment lost 7 bases and the J segment 7 bases; nucleotides outside the gene matches: 11. Germline lookup yields CDR1 MNHNY and CDR2 SVGAGI (reference sequence). The CDR3 loop is CASKKGQAVGGYTF. CDR3 nucleotides: TGTGCCAGCAAAAAGGGACAGGCGGTCGGTGGCTACACCTTC.

This rearrangement joins TRBV30 to TRBJ1-4; no clear D. This CDR3 comprises 14 residues. In germline, CDR1 is GTSNPN, CDR2 SVGIG (reference sequence). With 0 bases removed from V and 3 bases from J, the gap between germline ends came to 8 bases. The CDR3 DNA sequence: TGTGCCTGGAGTGTGTCGGCAGCTAATGAAAAACTGTTTTTT. This codes for CAWSVSAANEKLFF.

The chain couples TRBV18 to TRBJ1-3; D might be TRBD1 (5 bases). The CDR3 is made up of 15 amino acids. Germline V gives CDR1 KGHSH, CDR2 LQKENI. V gave up 2 bases and J gave up 7 bases, with 15 bases separating them. CDR3 sequence reads: CASSPDTGGWNTIYF. CDR3 sequence (DNA): TGTGCCAGCTCACCAGATACAGGAGGGTGGAACACCATATATTTT.

This rearrangement joins TRBV4-1 to TRBJ2-1; tentatively, D is TRBD1 (6 bases). The germline CDR1 and CDR2 sequences are MGHRA and YSYEKL. V lost 2 bases and J 7 bases, leaving 15 bases between the germline ends. The CDR3 length is 15 residues. The CDR3 loop is CASSQKSAQGNEQFF. CDR3 DNA sequence: TGCGCCAGCAGCCAAAAGTCGGCACAGGGAAATGAGCAGTTCTTC.

The rearrangement links TRBV5-1 to TRBJ2-7; maybe TRBD2 (6 bases). The V end lost 0 bases, the J end lost 6 bases, and 10 bases lay between the germline ends. CDR1 SGHRS and CDR2 YFSETQ come from the germline V gene. CDR3 length: 13 amino acids. CDR3 bases: TGCGCCAGCAGCTTGGCTTTAGCGGCCGAGCAGTACTTC. Amino acids: CASSLALAAEQYF.

This chain connects TRBV4-3 to TRBJ2-6, with D unclear. Germline V gene sequence: CDR1 LGHNA, CDR2 YSLEER. The CDR3 contains 21 residues. V lost 2 bases and J lost 0, with 23 bases in between. This CDR3 is CASSQKPPSGGAISGANVLTF. The DNA for the CDR3 is TGCGCCAGCAGCCAAAAGCCCCCCTCGGGCGGAGCCATCTCTGGGGCCAACGTCCTGACTTTC.

This sequence joins TRBV30 and TRBJ1-1, with TRBD1 matching over 10 bases. Germline-derived CDR1 and CDR2 are GTSNPN and SVGIG (reference sequence). Unmatched junction bases numbered 7, after V lost 8 bases and J lost 1 base. This CDR3 is built from 14 residues. In nucleotides, the CDR3 is TGTGCCCGAGACAGGGGGCAAACGAACACTGAAGCTTTCTTT. It specifies CARDRGQTNTEAFF.

J is TRBJ2-7 and V is TRBV5-5; no clear D. Germline V gene lookup returns CDR1 SGHKS and CDR2 YYEKEE (reference sequence). Trimming took 4 bases from V and 6 from J, leaving 14 bases between them. CDR3 length: 13 amino acids. CDR3 in amino acids: CASSEVGYGEQYF. The CDR3 DNA follows: TGTGCCAGCAGCGAGGTAGGGTACGGCGAGCAGTACTTC.

The rearrangement uses TRBV14 and TRBJ2-3; D not resolved. The V gene's germline CDR1 is SGHDN and CDR2 FVKESK. Trimming took 2 bases from V and 6 from J, leaving 9 bases between them. The CDR3 extends over 13 amino acids. CDR3 loop: CASSQYNTDTQYF. CDR3 nucleotide sequence: TGTGCCAGCAGCCAATACAACACGGATACGCAGTATTTT.

The chain combines TRBV11-2 with TRBJ1-6, with 7 bases identical to TRBD1. Losses at the gene ends were 7 bases for V and 4 bases for J; bases not matched to a gene: 7. Germline CDR1 and CDR2: SGHAT and FQNNGV. The CDR3 runs to 15 residues. The CDR3 coding sequence is TGTGCCAGCACTACAGGGGAGTGGTATAATTCACCCCTCCACTTT. The encoded protein is CASTTGEWYNSPLHF.

The rearrangement joins TRBV7-2 to TRBJ2-2; no clear D gene. CDR3 length: 16 residues. V was clipped by 5 bases and J by 1 base, with 14 bases between them. Germline CDR1 SGHTA, CDR2 FQGNSA. DNA of the CDR3: TGTGCCAGCAGCCCCCGCTCGGCTAGGAACACCGGGGAGCTGTTTTTT. Residues: CASSPRSARNTGELFF.

This clone has only a few counts. The J gene is TRBJ2-2, the V gene TRBV5-4; D is uncertain. Looked up from germline, CDR1 is SGHNT and CDR2 is YYREEE (reference sequence). The CDR3 spans 14 residues. V shed 2 bases and J shed 4 bases, with 9 bases lying between them. The CDR3 nucleotides read TGTGCCAGCAGCTTAATGGTTTCCACCGGGGAGCTGTTTTTT. Translated: CASSLMVSTGELFF.

The chain carries TRBV7-8 and TRBJ2-7, with D uncertain. Germline V gene lookup returns CDR1 SGHVS and CDR2 FQNEAQ. The CDR3 extends over 14 amino acids. The ends were cut back, 1 base at V and 1 base at J, with 8 bases in the middle. The CDR3 reads CASSLGGRSYEQYF. CDR3 coding DNA: TGTGCCAGCAGCTTAGGCGGCAGATCCTACGAGCAGTACTTC.

The rearrangement uses TRBV2 and TRBJ2-2; D might be TRBD2 (6 bases). The V gene's germline CDR1 is SNHLY and CDR2 FYNNEI. This CDR3 spans 14 amino acids. With 7 bases removed from V and 4 bases from J, the gap between germline ends came to 13 bases. This chain's CDR3 is CASIGSGGTGELFF. The DNA for the CDR3 is TGTGCCAGCATCGGTAGCGGTGGCACCGGGGAGCTGTTTTTT. The whole variable domain, filled in from reference TRBV2 and TRBJ2-2, reads EPEVTQTPSHQVTQMGQEVILRCVPISNHLYFYWYRQILGQKVEFLVSFYNNEISEKSEIFDDQFSVERPDGSNFTLKIRSTKLEDSAMYFCASIGSGGTGELFFGEGSRLTVL.